The rows below give T cell receptor beta chains drawn from one sample of a study of cytomegalovirus exposure and HLA in healthy donors. The repertoire was sequenced with immunoSEQ multiplex PCR; TCRdb's copy has only in-frame clones and lacks some. The table has 75,000 to 100,000 clones, around 72% seen once. The sequenced sample consisted of PBMCs. The receptor set was obtained from a man in his forties in good health and CMV-seronegative. Both conserved end residues are part of each CDR3. The order of the fields is CDR3 length, V gene, D gene, clone size, J gene, CDR3 protein, CDR3 DNA. D genes are given only for firm matches. Where a row states a size, it is once, few, many or the class of an expanded clone; other rows omit it.

16	TRBV7-8	TRBD1	.	TRBJ2-1	CASSLGGGTGFNEQFF	TGTGCCAGCAGCTTAGGGGGTGGGACAGGGTTTAATGAGCAGTTCTTC
11	TRBV5-1	.	.	TRBJ2-5	CASSLAETQYF	TGCGCCAGCAGCTTGGCTGAGACCCAGTACTTC
15	TRBV9	TRBD1	once	TRBJ1-1	CASRAGTGGTTEAFF	TGTGCCAGCAGAGCTGGGACAGGGGGAACCACTGAAGCTTTCTTT
16	TRBV5-4	.	.	TRBJ2-1	CASSYSTSLNPDEQFF	TGTGCCAGCAGCTATTCCACTAGCCTGAACCCAGATGAGCAGTTCTTC
16	TRBV5-1	.	.	TRBJ1-1	CASSWGGAGGGTEAFF	TGCGCCAGCAGCTGGGGAGGTGCAGGTGGGGGGACTGAAGCTTTCTTT
15	TRBV19	.	.	TRBJ1-5	CASSIGHPVNQPQHF	TGTGCCAGTAGTATAGGGCATCCCGTCAATCAGCCCCAGCATTTT
16	TRBV5-6	TRBD1	.	TRBJ1-2	CASSFGGQGPNYGYTF	TGTGCCAGCAGCTTCGGGGGACAGGGACCTAACTATGGCTACACCTTC
17	TRBV4-3	.	.	TRBJ2-5	CASSQDRVRSTQGTQYF	TGCGCCAGCAGCCAAGATCGGGTGCGTAGTACGCAAGGGACCCAGTACTTC
14	TRBV6-1	.	.	TRBJ2-3	CASRQGTLHDTQYF	TGTGCCAGCAGACAGGGTACCCTCCACGATACGCAGTATTTT
18	TRBV4-1	TRBD1	few	TRBJ1-6	CASSRVRTGLVHNSPLHF	TGCGCCAGCAGCCGCGTAAGGACAGGACTTGTGCATAATTCACCCCTCCACTTT
14	TRBV9	TRBD1	few	TRBJ2-7	CASSVGTGNYEQYF	TGTGCCAGCAGCGTAGGGACAGGGAACTACGAGCAGTACTTC
16	TRBV19	TRBD1	.	TRBJ2-3	CASSLTPGQGTDTQYF	TGTGCCAGTAGTTTGACTCCGGGACAGGGGACAGATACGCAGTATTTT
17	TRBV5-6	.	.	TRBJ1-1	CASSLWVAREVHTEAFF	TGTGCCAGCAGCTTGTGGGTGGCCAGGGAAGTACACACTGAAGCTTTCTTT
14	TRBV9	.	once	TRBJ2-2	CASSAGVNTGELFF	TGTGCCAGCAGCGCCGGGGTTAACACCGGGGAGCTGTTTTTT
14	TRBV7-9	.	.	TRBJ2-7	CASSLTDTNYEQYF	TGTGCCAGCAGCTTAACAGACACAAACTACGAGCAGTACTTC
13	TRBV5-4	TRBD2	.	TRBJ2-3	CAGGSGVSDTQYF	TGTGCCGGGGGGAGCGGGGTCTCAGATACGCAGTATTTT
14	TRBV29-1	.	.	TRBJ1-2	CSVVRGATDYGYTF	TGCAGCGTTGTTCGGGGGGCAACGGACTATGGCTACACCTTC
16	TRBV6-5	.	once	TRBJ2-7	CASSSGWRTGSYEQYF	TGTGCCAGCAGTTCGGGGTGGAGGACGGGGTCCTACGAGCAGTACTTC
13	TRBV7-2	.	.	TRBJ2-7	CASSHAGPGEQYF	TGTGCCAGCAGCCACGCGGGGCCAGGCGAGCAGTACTTC
12	TRBV29-1	.	.	TRBJ1-1	CSAGNVNTEAFF	TGCAGCGCCGGTAATGTGAACACTGAAGCTTTCTTT
14	TRBV28	.	.	TRBJ1-4	CASQGLGGLEKLFF	TGTGCCAGTCAGGGGCTCGGAGGATTGGAAAAACTGTTTTTT
16	TRBV13	.	.	TRBJ2-3	CASSSRTSRISDTQYF	TGTGCCAGCAGCTCCCGTACTAGCCGTATATCAGATACGCAGTATTTT
16	TRBV7-3	TRBD1	.	TRBJ2-6	CASSLDRASGANVLTF	TGTGCCAGCAGCTTGGACAGGGCTAGTGGGGCCAACGTCCTGACTTTC
16	TRBV11-1	.	few	TRBJ1-3	CASSEYLDREGNTIYF	TGTGCCAGCAGCGAATACCTGGACAGAGAAGGAAACACCATATATTTT
15	TRBV6-1	TRBD1	few	TRBJ2-5	CASSPRGQGQETQYF	TGTGCCAGCAGTCCCCGGGGACAGGGCCAAGAGACCCAGTACTTC
14	TRBV11-2	.	.	TRBJ2-1	CASSLTRGNNEQFF	TGTGCCAGCAGCTTAACCAGGGGAAACAATGAGCAGTTCTTC
12	TRBV2	TRBD1	.	TRBJ1-2	CASSGDSYGYTF	TGTGCCAGCAGTGGGGACAGCTATGGCTACACCTTC
15	TRBV7-2	TRBD1	.	TRBJ1-4	CASSYQGARSEKLFF	TGTGCCAGCAGCTACCAGGGGGCGCGTTCTGAAAAACTGTTTTTT
13	TRBV5-4	.	.	TRBJ2-7	CASSLDLTYEQYF	TGTGCCAGCAGCTTGGACCTAACCTACGAGCAGTACTTC
15	TRBV4-2	.	.	TRBJ2-7	CASSQRLAGTYEQYF	TGTGCCAGCAGCCAACGACTTGCGGGGACCTACGAGCAGTACTTC
13	TRBV5-1	.	.	TRBJ2-7	CASSLGQIYEQYF	TGCGCCAGCAGCTTGGGGCAGATCTACGAGCAGTACTTC
16	TRBV19	TRBD1	few	TRBJ1-2	CASSPRTGIINYGYTF	TGTGCCAGTAGTCCGCGGACAGGGATAATTAACTATGGCTACACCTTC
15	TRBV9	TRBD2	.	TRBJ2-1	CASSGSGTTRNEQFF	TGTGCCAGCAGCGGATCCGGGACTACGAGGAATGAGCAGTTCTTC
17	TRBV18	.	few	TRBJ2-6	CASSPLQFTSGANVLTF	TGTGCCAGCTCACCACTTCAGTTTACGTCTGGGGCCAACGTCCTGACTTTC
16	TRBV6-6	TRBD2	once	TRBJ2-7	CASSYRTSSGTYEQYF	TGTGCCAGCAGTTACCGAACATCTAGCGGAACCTACGAGCAGTACTTC
15	TRBV5-1	TRBD1	few	TRBJ2-5	CASSPSGQGQETQYF	TGCGCCAGCAGCCCATCCGGACAGGGGCAAGAGACCCAGTACTTC
14	TRBV5-1	TRBD1	.	TRBJ2-5	CASSRDRVGETQYF	TGCGCCAGCAGCCGGGACAGGGTCGGAGAGACCCAGTACTTC
14	TRBV6-5	.	few	TRBJ2-7	CASGLVGVAGEQYF	TGTGCCAGCGGCCTCGTAGGGGTGGCTGGCGAGCAGTACTTC
17	TRBV5-1	TRBD2	few	TRBJ2-3	CASSFLIRGGATDTQYF	TGCGCCAGCAGCTTTTTAATACGCGGGGGGGCCACAGATACGCAGTATTTT
13	TRBV6-6	.	.	TRBJ2-5	CASIPIGEETQYF	TGTGCCAGCATTCCCATCGGGGAGGAGACCCAGTACTTC
14	TRBV5-6	.	.	TRBJ2-2	CASSLVLEDGELFF	TGTGCCAGCAGCTTGGTGCTAGAGGACGGGGAGCTGTTTTTT